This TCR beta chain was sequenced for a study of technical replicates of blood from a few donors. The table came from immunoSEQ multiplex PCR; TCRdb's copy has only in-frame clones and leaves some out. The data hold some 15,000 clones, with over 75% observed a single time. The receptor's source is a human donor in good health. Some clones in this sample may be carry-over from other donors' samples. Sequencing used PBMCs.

For the CDR3, the DNA is TGTGCCAGCAGCTTTTCCTCTAGCGGGATAAGCACAGATACGCAGTATTTT. Translation gives CASSFSSSGISTDTQYF. The V and J genes are TRBV7-9 and TRBJ2-3; 9 nucleotides agree with TRBD2. The germline CDR1 and CDR2 sequences are SEHNR and FQNEAQ (reference sequence). V was pared by 3 bases and J by 0 bases, with 7 bases of the junction left unmatched. This CDR3 has 17 amino acids. The whole variable domain, filled in from reference TRBV7-9 and TRBJ2-3, reads DTGVSQNPRHKITKRGQNVTFRCDPISEHNRLYWYRQTLGQGPEFLTYFQNEAQLEKSRLLSDRFSAERPKGSFSTLEIQRTEQGDSAMYLCASSFSSSGISTDTQYFGPGTRLTVL.